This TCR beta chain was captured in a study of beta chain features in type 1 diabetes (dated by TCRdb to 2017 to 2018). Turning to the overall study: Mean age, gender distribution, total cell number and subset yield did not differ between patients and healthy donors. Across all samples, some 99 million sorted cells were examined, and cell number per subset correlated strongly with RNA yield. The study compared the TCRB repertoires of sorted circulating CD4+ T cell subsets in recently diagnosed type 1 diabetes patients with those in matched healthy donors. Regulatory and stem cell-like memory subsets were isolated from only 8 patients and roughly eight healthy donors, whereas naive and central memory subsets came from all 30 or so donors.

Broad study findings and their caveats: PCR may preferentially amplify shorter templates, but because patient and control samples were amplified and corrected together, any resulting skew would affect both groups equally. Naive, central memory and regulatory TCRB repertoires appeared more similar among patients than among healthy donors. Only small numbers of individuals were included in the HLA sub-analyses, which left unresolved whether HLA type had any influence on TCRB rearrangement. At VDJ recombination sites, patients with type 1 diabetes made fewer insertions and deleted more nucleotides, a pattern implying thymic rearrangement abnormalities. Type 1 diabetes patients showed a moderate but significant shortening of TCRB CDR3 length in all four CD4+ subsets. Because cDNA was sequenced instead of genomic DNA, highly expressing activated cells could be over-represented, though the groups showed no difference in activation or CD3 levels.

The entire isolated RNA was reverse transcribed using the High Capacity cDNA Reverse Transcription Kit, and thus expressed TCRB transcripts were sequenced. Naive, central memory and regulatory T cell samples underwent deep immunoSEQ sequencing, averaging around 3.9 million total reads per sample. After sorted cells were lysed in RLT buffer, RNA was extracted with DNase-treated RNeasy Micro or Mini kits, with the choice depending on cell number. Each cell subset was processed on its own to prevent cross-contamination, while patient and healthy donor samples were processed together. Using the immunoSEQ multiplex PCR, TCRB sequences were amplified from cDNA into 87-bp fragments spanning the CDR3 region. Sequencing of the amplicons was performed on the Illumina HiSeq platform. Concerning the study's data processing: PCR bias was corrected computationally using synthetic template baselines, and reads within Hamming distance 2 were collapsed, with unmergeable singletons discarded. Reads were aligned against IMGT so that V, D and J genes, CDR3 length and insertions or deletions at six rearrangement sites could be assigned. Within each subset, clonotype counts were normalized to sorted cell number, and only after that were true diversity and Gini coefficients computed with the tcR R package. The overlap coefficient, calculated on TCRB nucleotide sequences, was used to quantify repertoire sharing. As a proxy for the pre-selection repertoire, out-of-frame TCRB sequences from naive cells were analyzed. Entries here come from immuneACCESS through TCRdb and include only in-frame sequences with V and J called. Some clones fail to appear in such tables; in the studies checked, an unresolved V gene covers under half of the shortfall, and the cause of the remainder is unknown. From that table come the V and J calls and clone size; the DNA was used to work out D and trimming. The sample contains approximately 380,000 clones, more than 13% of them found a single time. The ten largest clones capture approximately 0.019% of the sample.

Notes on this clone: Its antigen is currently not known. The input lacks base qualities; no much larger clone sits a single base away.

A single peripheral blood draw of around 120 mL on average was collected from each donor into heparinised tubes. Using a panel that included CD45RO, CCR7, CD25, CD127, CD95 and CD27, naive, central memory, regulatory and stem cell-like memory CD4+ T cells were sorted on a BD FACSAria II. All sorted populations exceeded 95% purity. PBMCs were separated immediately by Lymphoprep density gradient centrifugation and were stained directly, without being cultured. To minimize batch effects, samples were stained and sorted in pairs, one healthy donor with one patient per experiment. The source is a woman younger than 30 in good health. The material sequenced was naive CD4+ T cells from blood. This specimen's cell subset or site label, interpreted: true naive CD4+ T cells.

CDR3 region: CASRLAGIHEQYF. The sequence in DNA is TGTGCCAGCAGACTAGCGGGAATCCACGAGCAGTACTTC. The receptor chain draws on TRBV27 and TRBJ2-7, with 10 bases matching TRBD2. As encoded in the germline V gene (reference sequence), CDR1 is MNHEY while CDR2 is SMNVEV. Taken from cysteine to phenylalanine, the CDR3 has 13 residues. Of all the DNA, just the CDR3 is kept, 39 bases in frame from base 1. After removal of 6 bases from V and 5 bases from J, the junction retains 4 bases not matched to a gene.